This TCR beta chain was obtained from a study of OX40 agonist ivuxolimab in advanced cancers. Germline loops: CDR1 MGHRA, CDR2 YSYEKL. This CDR3 has 15 residues. The J segment lost 1 base and the V segment lost 2 bases, leaving 3 bases of the junction unmatched. Blood specimens came from baseline, cycle 4 day 1, and cycle 7 day 1. Points from the study as a whole: Averaged across samples, CD8+ T cells carried more expanded clones than CD4+ did.

Repertoires were generated with immunoSEQ multiplex PCR, while TCRdb's copy carries only in-frame clones and drops some. The table records about 28,000 clones, roughly 83% of them present only once. Worth noting for this clone: What it recognizes is unknown.

The specimen was CD4+ or CD8+ T cells sorted from blood, collected in a trial of the OX40 agonist ivuxolimab. This TCR came from an adult with an advanced solid tumor such as melanoma, head and neck, liver or kidney cancer. The gene calls are TRBV4-1 and TRBJ2-3; 7 bases map to TRBD2. DNA for the CDR3: TGCGCCAGCAGCCAATTCAGCGGGGGCACAGATACGCAGTATTTT. Its translation: CASSQFSGGTDTQYF.